Given below is one T cell receptor (beta chain) in context. The study ran its PCR with 60 Vbeta and 13 Jbeta primers. The data were produced by immunoSEQ multiplex PCR, yet TCRdb's version contains in-frame clones alone and is incomplete. There are over 100,000 clones in the sample; roughly 70% occur only once, and 8.5% to 9.5% lies in the top ten. The record originates from a study of cytomegalovirus exposure and HLA in healthy donors. The source of this sequence is a young man in good health and CMV-seropositive. Sequenced input: PBMCs.

The chain's CDR3 is CSVEVQRGTYEQYF. Written as DNA, the CDR3 is TGCAGCGTTGAAGTCCAGCGGGGGACCTACGAGCAGTACTTC. The genes are TRBV29-1 and TRBJ2-7; 8 nucleotides align to TRBD2. Per the germline V gene, CDR1 is SQVTM and CDR2 is ANQGSEA. The J segment lost 2 bases and the V segment lost 1 base, leaving 4 bases of the junction unmatched. The CDR3 spans 14 residues.